The TCR beta chain under discussion was sequenced for a study of Graves' ophthalmopathy and Graves' hyperthyroidism. Remarks on this clonotype: Antigen specificity is unknown.

RNA transcripts were the source from which TCR beta CDR3 regions were amplified. A first-round RT-PCR used HTBI primers, followed by a second-round multiplex PCR. TCRdb ran MiXCR on the multiplex PCR reads and lists one entry per CDR3 protein. This table has almost 750,000 distinct CDR3 sequences, roughly 40% appearing once. Findings and caveats of the study: With a specificity of about 73% and a sensitivity of approximately 68%, the model predicted ophthalmopathy progression. Blood also carried most expanded thyroid clonotypes exceeding 0.001 frequency.

The CDR3 loop spans 15 amino acids. The germline CDR1 and CDR2 sequences are SNHLY and FYNNEI. V trimming: 6 bases; J trimming: 5 bases; junction bases outside the gene matches: 12. Ophthalmopathic donors had moderate-to-severe activity, CAS ≥3 and NOSPECS ≥4, with disease that had lasted under 3 months. V gene TRBV2 combines with J gene TRBJ2-5, with 7 bases lining up with TRBD1. The receptor was derived from an adult man with Graves' ophthalmopathy. The sequenced sample consisted of peripheral blood. CDR3 nucleotide sequence: TGTGCCAGCAGCTTGACTACAGGGGTCTCGGAGACCCAGTACTTC. This codes for CASSLTTGVSETQYF. Looking up the rest from reference TRBV2 and TRBJ2-5 gives the full variable domain: EPEVTQTPSHQVTQMGQEVILRCVPISNHLYFYWYRQILGQKVEFLVSFYNNEISEKSEIFDDQFSVERPDGSNFTLKIRSTKLEDSAMYFCASSLTTGVSETQYFGPGTRLLVL.